Each of the 8 T cell receptor beta chains below was sequenced from the same sample in a study of blood T cell repertoires in COVID-19. The table came from immunoSEQ multiplex PCR; TCRdb's copy has only in-frame clones and leaves some out. The sample lists around 72,000 clones, around 92% occurring once. The sample consisted of peripheral blood. These receptor sequences come from a human donor with active COVID-19. The donor label of this sample is uncertain.

This chain joins TRBV6-2 or TRBV6-3 and TRBJ2-7, with D possibly TRBD1 on 6 matching bases. V was shortened by 6 bases and J by 3 bases, with 18 bases between the two germline ends. The CDR3 consists of 15 residues. CDR1 and CDR2 (germline): MNHEY, SVGEGT. DNA for the CDR3: TGTGCCAGCAGCCATCGTGAGACAGGATTCTACGAGCAGTACTTC. Translating gives CASSHRETGFYEQYF.

The V call is TRBV9, the J call TRBJ2-3; D gene unclear. The ends were cut back, 0 bases at V and 1 base at J, with 6 bases in the middle. Germline loops: CDR1 SGDLS, CDR2 YYNGEE. The CDR3 totals 14 residues. The CDR3 DNA is TGTGCCAGCAGCGTAGCTATTCGCACAGATACGCAGTATTTT. Encoded protein: CASSVAIRTDTQYF. The whole variable domain, remainder taken from reference TRBV9 and TRBJ2-3, is DSGVTQTPKHLITATGQRVTLRCSPRSGDLSVYWYQQSLDQGLQFLIQYYNGEERAKGNILERFSAQQFPDLHSELNLSSLELGDSALYFCASSVAIRTDTQYFGPGTRLTVL.

The chain combines TRBV4-3 with TRBJ2-7; TRBD1 might be the D (5 bases). The germline V and J ends were trimmed by 0 bases and 5 bases, with 26 bases remaining between them. CDR1 and CDR2 from the germline V gene are LGHNA and YSLEER. This CDR3 region has 19 residues. For the CDR3, the DNA is TGCGCCAGCAGCCAAGAAGCCAGACACCTATCTCTCAGGGCCCACGAGCAGTACTTC. This sequence encodes CASSQEARHLSLRAHEQYF.

V is TRBV6-2 or TRBV6-3 and J is TRBJ2-7; D uncertain. This CDR3 is 11 amino acids long. Trimming took off 5 bases at V and 4 bases at J, with 6 bases between the two ends. CDR1 and CDR2 from the germline V gene are MNHEY and SVGEGT. CDR3 residues: CASSTKYEQYF. Written as DNA, the CDR3 is TGTGCCAGCAGTACAAAGTACGAGCAGTACTTC.

The chain carries TRBV10-2 and TRBJ2-1; 8 bases map to TRBD2. Germline values: CDR1 WSHSY, CDR2 SAAADI. The V and J ends lost 5 bases and 8 bases, in that order; junction bases with no gene match: 8. The CDR3 runs to 14 residues. Here the CDR3 DNA reads TGCGCCAGCAGTTCAGCGGGAGCTAAAGATGAGCAGTTCTTC. Its protein is CASSSAGAKDEQFF.

The chain couples TRBV6-5 to TRBJ2-3; tentatively, D is TRBD2 (6 bases). The CDR3 has 13 amino acids. Trimming pared 2 bases from V and 8 bases from J, leaving 11 bases between. Germline V gene sequence: CDR1 MNHEY, CDR2 SVGAGI. Here the CDR3 reads CASSYPGLGTQYF. The CDR3 bases are TGTGCCAGCAGTTACCCGGGACTGGGTACGCAGTATTTT.

This sequence joins TRBV4-3 and TRBJ2-1; a possible D gene is TRBD2 (6 bases). The germline V gene encodes CDR1 LGHNA and CDR2 YSLEER. Trimming pared 0 bases from V and 5 bases from J, leaving 14 bases between. This CDR3 spans 16 amino acids. The CDR3 coding sequence is TGCGCCAGCAGCCAAGATGGGCTAGCGACTAACAATGAGCAGTTCTTC. It codes for CASSQDGLATNNEQFF.

In this sample, this clone turned up once. This chain uses TRBV28 with TRBJ2-2; 11 nucleotides agree with TRBD2. The germline V gene encodes CDR1 MDHEN and CDR2 SYDVKM. The J segment lost 1 base and the V segment lost 1 base, leaving 8 bases of the junction unmatched. The CDR3 is made up of 19 amino acids. CDR3 in DNA: TGTGCCAGCAGTTTATATGTAGCGGGAGGGCCTGGGAACACCGGGGAGCTGTTTTTT. It codes for CASSLYVAGGPGNTGELFF.